These 22 T cell receptor beta chains were all obtained from the same sample, sequenced in a study of OX40 agonist ivuxolimab in advanced cancers. TCRdb's table, derived via immunoSEQ multiplex PCR, lists solely in-frame clones and lacks some. Among tens of thousands of clones listed, roughly 87% were seen once. The sample consisted of CD4+ or CD8+ T cells sorted from blood, taken in a trial of the OX40 agonist ivuxolimab. Receptors originate from an adult with an advanced solid tumor such as melanoma, head and neck, liver or kidney cancer.

This clone was found once. The J gene is TRBJ1-1, the V gene TRBV7-8; D uncertain. The CDR3 is made up of 13 amino acids. Germline CDR1 is SGHVS and CDR2 is FQNEAQ. With 2 bases removed from V and 2 bases from J, the gap between germline ends came to 6 bases. CDR3 DNA: TGTGCCAGCAGCTTAACTTCCAACACTGAAGCTTTCTTT. Translation: CASSLTSNTEAFF.

This sequence joins TRBV19 and TRBJ2-2; 9 bases match TRBD1. Germline values: CDR1 LNHDA, CDR2 SQIVND (reference sequence). This CDR3 has 15 residues. V was pared by 3 bases and J by 3 bases, with 2 bases of the junction left unmatched. The CDR3 is CASSMGQGYTGELFF. The CDR3 region has the DNA TGTGCCAGTAGTATGGGACAGGGTTACACCGGGGAGCTGTTTTTT. Supplemented by reference TRBV19 and TRBJ2-2, the full variable domain reads DGGITQSPKYLFRKEGQNVTLSCEQNLNHDAMYWYRQDPGQGLRLIYYSQIVNDFQKGDIAEGYSVSREKKESFPLTVTSAQKNPTAFYLCASSMGQGYTGELFFGEGSRLTVL.

This clone was seen just once. The J gene is TRBJ2-3, the V gene TRBV28; D call uncertain. Trimming shortened V by 3 bases and J by 2 bases, and 15 bases separated the two germline ends. The length of the CDR3 is 16 residues. In germline, CDR1 is MDHEN, CDR2 SYDVKM. The CDR3: CASSFAFAVPTDTQYF. In nucleotides, the CDR3 is TGTGCCAGCAGTTTCGCTTTTGCAGTCCCCACAGATACGCAGTATTTT.

This clone was recorded a few times. The gene calls are TRBV6-5 and TRBJ1-2; tentatively, D is TRBD1 (5 bases). The ends were cut back, 2 bases at V and 7 bases at J, with 14 bases in the middle. The length of the CDR3 is 14 residues. Looked up from germline, CDR1 is MNHEY and CDR2 is SVGAGI. CDR3 nucleotides: TGTGCCAGCAGTTACCTGTCAAGGGGAGGTGGCTACACCTTC. Translation: CASSYLSRGGGYTF.

The chain is built from TRBV7-2 and TRBJ2-7; TRBD2 agrees at 8 bases. Losses at the gene ends were 5 bases for V and 7 bases for J; bases not matched to a gene: 7. This CDR3 is 13 amino acids long. Germline CDR1 SGHTA, CDR2 FQGNSA. The CDR3 nucleotides read TGTGCCAGCAGCACCCGGGAGGGATGGGAGCAGTACTTC. Protein sequence: CASSTREGWEQYF.

V is TRBV4-2 and J is TRBJ2-3, with 7 bases aligning to TRBD2. The ends lost 0 bases at V and 0 bases at J; junction bases unmatched: 3. Germline assignment: CDR1 LGHNA and CDR2 YNFKEQ. CDR3 size: 16 residues. CDR3 in amino acids: CASSQERRGSTDTQYF. The CDR3 nucleotides read TGTGCCAGCAGCCAAGAGCGGCGGGGGAGCACAGATACGCAGTATTTT.

The chain links TRBV21-1 to TRBJ2-7; the D segment call TRBD2 is taken from the table without a DNA check. TRBV21-1 is designated a pseudogene. This CDR3 contains 19 residues. This chain's CDR3 is CASSLEGRGGSLHAYEQYV. The CDR3 DNA reads TGTGCCAGCAGCTTAGAAGGGCGGGGCGGGTCGCTTCACGCCTACGAGCAGTACGTC.

Only a few counts were recorded for this clone. V and J are TRBV9 and TRBJ1-2; D perhaps matches TRBD1 (5 bases). V dropped 4 bases and J dropped 6 bases, with 13 bases sitting between them. CDR1 SGDLS and CDR2 YYNGEE come from the germline V gene. This CDR3 has 13 amino acids. CDR3 in amino acids: CASSQMGEHGYTF. Here the CDR3 DNA reads TGTGCCAGCAGCCAAATGGGGGAGCATGGCTACACCTTC.

The chain has TRBV19 and TRBJ1-2, with TRBD1 matching over 8 bases. Trimming cost V 7 bases and J 5 bases; bases outside gene matches: 12. The CDR3 spans 15 residues. Germline loops: CDR1 LNHDA, CDR2 SQIVND (reference sequence). CDR3 sequence reads: CASNTPAGGQYGYTF. The DNA for the CDR3 is TGTGCCAGTAACACCCCGGCAGGGGGCCAGTATGGCTACACCTTC.

The chain is built from TRBV28 and TRBJ2-5, with unresolved D. Germline CDR1 and CDR2: MDHEN and SYDVKM. CDR3 length: 12 amino acids. Trimming left V 6 bases short and J 4 bases short, with 9 bases between. The CDR3 DNA follows: TGTGCCAGCAGCGAAGATTTAGAGACCCAGTACTTC. Protein product: CASSEDLETQYF.

The chain employs TRBV27 and TRBJ1-1; D uncertain. The ends were cut back, 2 bases at V and 6 bases at J, with 10 bases in the middle. In germline, CDR1 is MNHEY, CDR2 SMNVEV (reference sequence). The CDR3 consists of 13 residues. The CDR3 DNA follows: TGTGCCAGCAGTTTAATCTTAAGTGCTGAAGCTTTCTTT. It specifies CASSLILSAEAFF.

Details on this clone: The junction and the germline gene differ at one end; a read error may be behind it. The chain combines TRBV5-1 with TRBJ1-6, with no clear D. Germline CDR1 SGHRS, CDR2 YFSETQ. This CDR3 has 15 residues. CDR3 region: CASSLSGRSYSPLHF. CDR3 DNA sequence: TGTGCCAGCAGCTTGTCGGGCAGGAGCTATTCACCCCTCCACTTT.

The V and J genes are TRBV2 and TRBJ2-1; TRBD2 might be the D (7 bases). Germline V gene data show CDR1 as SNHLY and CDR2 as FYNNEI. Trimming took 7 bases from V and 0 from J, leaving 16 bases between them. This CDR3 region has 16 residues. The CDR3 spells CASIKQGGISYNEQFF. CDR3 DNA sequence: TGTGCCAGCATTAAACAGGGAGGGATCTCCTACAATGAGCAGTTCTTC.

A note on this clone: Other nucleotide sequences in the sample specify the same CDR3. The chain employs TRBV10-3 and TRBJ2-7; D is unresolved. The CDR3 has 13 amino acids. Germline assignment: CDR1 ENHRY and CDR2 SYGVKD. V was cut by 2 bases and J by 2 bases, with 7 bases left in between. The CDR3 here is CAISESPTYEQYF. CDR3 nucleotides: TGTGCCATCAGTGAGAGTCCCACCTACGAGCAGTACTTC.

This chain links TRBV5-4 with TRBJ2-5, with TRBD2 identical over 10 bases. J gave up 3 bases and V 0 bases, and 2 bases lay outside the gene matches. In germline, CDR1 is SGHNT, CDR2 YYREEE (reference sequence). CDR3 length: 15 residues. The CDR3 spells CASSLVAGGEETQYF. The CDR3 DNA reads TGTGCCAGCAGCTTGGTAGCGGGGGGTGAAGAGACCCAGTACTTC.

The rearrangement joins TRBV28 to TRBJ1-2, with a tentative D call TRBD1 (6 bases). Looked up from germline, CDR1 is MDHEN and CDR2 is SYDVKM. V dropped 7 bases and J dropped 2 bases, with 11 bases sitting between them. This CDR3 is built from 13 residues. The CDR3 DNA reads TGTGCCAGCACCCGAGGGGGGAACTATGGCTACACCTTC. This translates into CASTRGGNYGYTF.

The rearrangement links TRBV29-1 to TRBJ1-2, with TRBD1 as a possible D gene (5 bases). In germline, CDR1 is SQVTM, CDR2 ANQGSEA. Trimming removed 6 bases at V and 4 bases at J, with 21 bases between. CDR3 length equals 15 residues. The CDR3 protein is CSVGRQGGAAYGYTF. The CDR3 DNA reads TGCAGCGTCGGGCGGCAGGGCGGGGCGGCCTATGGCTACACCTTC.

V gene TRBV9 combines with J gene TRBJ1-1, with 9 positions matching TRBD1. The V gene's germline CDR1 is SGDLS and CDR2 YYNGEE. V lost 3 bases to trimming and J lost 1 base; unmatched junction nucleotides: 1. The CDR3 sequence is 14 residues long. DNA for the CDR3: TGTGCCAGCAGCGCGGGACAGGGGAACACTGAAGCTTTCTTT. Protein product: CASSAGQGNTEAFF.

J is TRBJ2-5 and V is TRBV27; 9 bases line up with TRBD1. Germline V gives CDR1 MNHEY, CDR2 SMNVEV (reference sequence). Unmatched junction bases numbered 7, after V lost 4 bases and J lost 1 base. This CDR3 comprises 16 residues. In DNA form, the CDR3 reads TGTGCCAGCAGTTCCAGTTGGGACAGGGCCCAAGAGACCCAGTACTTC. Translated: CASSSSWDRAQETQYF.

V is TRBV28 and J is TRBJ2-1; TRBD2 aligns across 9 bases. Germline CDR1 and CDR2: MDHEN and SYDVKM. The V segment lost 5 bases and the J segment 1 base; nucleotides outside the gene matches: 15. The CDR3 is 19 amino acids. The CDR3, as DNA: TGTGCCAGCAGTACTAGCTCGGGCGGGAGGGTGGCGTCCTACAATGAGCAGTTCTTC. As protein: CASSTSSGGRVASYNEQFF.

The genes are TRBV27 and TRBJ2-1, with D tentatively TRBD2 (5 bases). V was cut by 4 bases and J by 4 bases, with 11 bases left in between. CDR1 and CDR2 from the germline V gene are MNHEY and SMNVEV (reference sequence). The CDR3 is 14 amino acids. The CDR3 loop is CASSSGLVYNEQFF. CDR3 in DNA: TGTGCCAGCAGTTCAGGACTGGTATACAATGAGCAGTTCTTC.

This clone was found once. This chain links TRBV5-5 with TRBJ1-5, with 7 nucleotides matching TRBD1. The germline gives CDR1 SGHKS, CDR2 YYEKEE (reference sequence). Trimming took 4 bases from V and 3 from J; bases not matched to a gene: 10. The CDR3 loop spans 16 amino acids. CDR3 protein: CASSRGQKNVNQPQHF. DNA for the CDR3: TGTGCCAGCAGCAGGGGACAGAAAAACGTCAATCAGCCCCAGCATTTT. Looking up the rest from reference TRBV5-5 and TRBJ1-5 gives the full variable domain: DAGVTQSPTHLIKTRGQQVTLRCSPISGHKSVSWYQQVLGQGPQFIFQYYEKEERGRGNFPDRFSARQFPNYSSELNVNALLLGDSALYLCASSRGQKNVNQPQHFGDGTRLSIL.